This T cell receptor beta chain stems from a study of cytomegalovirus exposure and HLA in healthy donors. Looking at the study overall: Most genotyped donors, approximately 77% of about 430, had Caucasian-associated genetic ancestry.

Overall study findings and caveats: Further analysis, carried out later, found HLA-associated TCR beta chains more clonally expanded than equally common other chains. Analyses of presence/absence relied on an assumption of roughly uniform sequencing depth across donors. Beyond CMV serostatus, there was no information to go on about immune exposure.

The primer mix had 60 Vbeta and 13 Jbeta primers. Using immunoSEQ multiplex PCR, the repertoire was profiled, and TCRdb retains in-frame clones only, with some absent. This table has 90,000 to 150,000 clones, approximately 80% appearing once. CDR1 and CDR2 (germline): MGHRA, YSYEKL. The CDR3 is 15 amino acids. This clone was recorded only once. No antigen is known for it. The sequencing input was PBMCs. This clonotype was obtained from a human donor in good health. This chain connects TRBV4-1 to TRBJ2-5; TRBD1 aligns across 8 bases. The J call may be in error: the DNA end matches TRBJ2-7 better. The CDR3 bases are TGCGCCAGCAGCCGCGGACAGGGAAGCTCCTACGAGCAGTACTTC. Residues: CASSRGQGSSYEQYF.